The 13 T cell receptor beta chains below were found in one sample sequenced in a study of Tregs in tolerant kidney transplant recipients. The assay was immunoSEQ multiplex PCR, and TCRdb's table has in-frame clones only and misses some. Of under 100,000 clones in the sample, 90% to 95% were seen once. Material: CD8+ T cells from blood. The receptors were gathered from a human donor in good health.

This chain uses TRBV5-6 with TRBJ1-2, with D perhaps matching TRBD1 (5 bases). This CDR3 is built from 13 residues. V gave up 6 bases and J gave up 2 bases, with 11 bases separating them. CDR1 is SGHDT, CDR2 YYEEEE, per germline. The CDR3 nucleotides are TGTGCCAGCACCCGACAGACAAACTATGGCTACACCTTC. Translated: CASTRQTNYGYTF.

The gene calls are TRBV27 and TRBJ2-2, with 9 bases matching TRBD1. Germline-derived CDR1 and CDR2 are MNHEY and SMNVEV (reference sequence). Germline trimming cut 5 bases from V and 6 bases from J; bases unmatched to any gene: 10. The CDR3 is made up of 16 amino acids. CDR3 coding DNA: TGTGCCAGCAGTGGACCGGGACAGGGTAGGGCCGGGGAGCTGTTTTTT. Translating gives CASSGPGQGRAGELFF.

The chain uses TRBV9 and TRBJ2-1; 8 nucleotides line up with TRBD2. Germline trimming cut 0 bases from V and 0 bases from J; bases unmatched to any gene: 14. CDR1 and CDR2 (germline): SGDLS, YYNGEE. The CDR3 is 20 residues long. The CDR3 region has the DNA TGTGCCAGCAGCGTAGTGGGTAGCGGGGCCAGTAGACCCTCCTACAATGAGCAGTTCTTC. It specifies CASSVVGSGASRPSYNEQFF.

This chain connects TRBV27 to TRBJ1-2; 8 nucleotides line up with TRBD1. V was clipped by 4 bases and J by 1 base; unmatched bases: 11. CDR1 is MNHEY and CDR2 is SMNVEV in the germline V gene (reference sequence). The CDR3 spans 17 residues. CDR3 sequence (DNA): TGTGCCAGCAGTTCTATAGGACAGGGAACGATTAACTATGGCTACACCTTC. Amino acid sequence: CASSSIGQGTINYGYTF.

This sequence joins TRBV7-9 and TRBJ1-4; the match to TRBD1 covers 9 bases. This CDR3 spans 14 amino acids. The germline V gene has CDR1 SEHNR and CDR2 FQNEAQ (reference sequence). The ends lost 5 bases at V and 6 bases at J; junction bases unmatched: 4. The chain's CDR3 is CASSTGTGYEKLFF. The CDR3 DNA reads TGTGCCAGCAGCACCGGGACAGGGTATGAAAAACTGTTTTTT.

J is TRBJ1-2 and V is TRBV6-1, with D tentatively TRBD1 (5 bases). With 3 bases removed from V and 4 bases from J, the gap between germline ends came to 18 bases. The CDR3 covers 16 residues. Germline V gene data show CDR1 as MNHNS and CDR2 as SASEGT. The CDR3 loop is CASSDEWSGSGYGYTF. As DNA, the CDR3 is TGTGCCAGCAGTGACGAGTGGTCAGGGAGCGGCTATGGCTACACCTTC.

CDR3 sequence reads: CASSVGGGNYGYTF. The CDR3 DNA follows: TGTGCCAGCAGCGTAGGGGGAGGGAACTATGGCTACACCTTC. The V call is TRBV9, the J call TRBJ1-2; D gene ambiguous. Germline V gene sequence: CDR1 SGDLS, CDR2 YYNGEE. This CDR3 is 14 amino acids long. V gave up 0 bases and J gave up 2 bases, with 8 bases separating them.

The DNA for the CDR3 is TGTGCCTGGAGTATCTTCCCGACAGGGGCTATAAACACTGAAGCTTTCTTT. Protein product: CAWSIFPTGAINTEAFF. The gene calls are TRBV30 and TRBJ1-1, with 8 bases fitting TRBD1. From germline, CDR1 is GTSNPN and CDR2 SVGIG (reference sequence). This CDR3 spans 17 amino acids. Trimming took 2 bases from V and 2 from J; bases not matched to a gene: 13.

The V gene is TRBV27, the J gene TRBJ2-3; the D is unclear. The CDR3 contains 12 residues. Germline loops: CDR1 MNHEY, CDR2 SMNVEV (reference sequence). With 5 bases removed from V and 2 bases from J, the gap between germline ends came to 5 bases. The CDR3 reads CASSPNTDTQYF. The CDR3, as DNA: TGTGCCAGCAGTCCGAACACAGATACGCAGTATTTT.

This CDR3 is CAISDTGGTEAFF. CDR3 DNA sequence: TGTGCCATCAGCGATACAGGGGGAACTGAAGCTTTCTTT. The chain links TRBV10-3 to TRBJ1-1; 8 bases match TRBD1. This CDR3 has 13 residues. The trim removed 6 bases at V and 5 bases at J, leaving 5 bases unmatched. CDR1 ENHRY and CDR2 SYGVKD come from the germline V gene.

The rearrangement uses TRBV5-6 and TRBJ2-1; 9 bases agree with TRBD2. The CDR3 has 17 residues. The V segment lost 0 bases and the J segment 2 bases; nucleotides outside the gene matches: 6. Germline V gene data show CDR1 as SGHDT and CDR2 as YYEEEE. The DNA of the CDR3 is TGTGCCAGCAGCTTGGTCGGCGGGAGGGCCCCCTACAATGAGCAGTTCTTC. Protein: CASSLVGGRAPYNEQFF.

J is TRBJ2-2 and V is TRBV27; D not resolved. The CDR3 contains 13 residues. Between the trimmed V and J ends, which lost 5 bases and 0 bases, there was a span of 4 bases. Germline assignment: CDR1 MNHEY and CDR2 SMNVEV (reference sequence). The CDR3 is CASSLPNTGELFF. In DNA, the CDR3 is TGTGCCAGCAGTCTCCCGAACACCGGGGAGCTGTTTTTT.

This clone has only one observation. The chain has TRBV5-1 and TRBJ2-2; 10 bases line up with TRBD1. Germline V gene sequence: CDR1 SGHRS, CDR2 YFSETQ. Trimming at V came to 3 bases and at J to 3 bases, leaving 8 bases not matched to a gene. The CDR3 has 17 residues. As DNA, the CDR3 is TGCGCCAGCAGCTCGAACCGGGACAGGGGCCACACCGGGGAGCTGTTTTTT. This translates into CASSSNRDRGHTGELFF.